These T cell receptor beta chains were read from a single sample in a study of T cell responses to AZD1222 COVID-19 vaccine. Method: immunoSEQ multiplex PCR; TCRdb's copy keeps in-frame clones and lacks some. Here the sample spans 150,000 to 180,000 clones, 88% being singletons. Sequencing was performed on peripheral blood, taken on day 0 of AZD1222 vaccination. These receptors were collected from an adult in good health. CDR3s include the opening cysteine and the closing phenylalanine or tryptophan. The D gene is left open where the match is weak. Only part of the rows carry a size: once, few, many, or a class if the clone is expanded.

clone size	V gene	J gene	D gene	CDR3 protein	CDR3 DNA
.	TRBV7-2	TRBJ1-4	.	CASSPGRREKLFF	TGTGCCAGCAGTCCAGGCAGGCGAGAAAAACTGTTTTTT
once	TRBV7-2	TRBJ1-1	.	CASSLAAGTEAFF	TGTGCCAGCAGCTTAGCGGCAGGCACTGAAGCTTTCTTT
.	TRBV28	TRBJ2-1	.	CASSITLIGTAGQFF	TGTGCCAGCAGTATAACTCTGATCGGGACAGCGGGGCAGTTCTTC
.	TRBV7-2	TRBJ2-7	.	CASSSDRRKEQYF	TGTGCCAGCAGCTCGGACCGAAGGAAGGAGCAGTACTTC
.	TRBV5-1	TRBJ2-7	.	CASSRTGGQSYEQYF	TGCGCCAGCAGTCGCACCGGGGGACAGTCCTACGAGCAGTACTTC
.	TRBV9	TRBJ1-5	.	CASSVDPTNNQPQHF	TGTGCCAGCAGCGTAGACCCGACGAACAATCAGCCCCAGCATTTT
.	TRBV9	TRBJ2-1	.	CASSVSGLDNNEQFF	TGTGCCAGCAGCGTCTCGGGGCTAGATAACAATGAGCAGTTCTTC
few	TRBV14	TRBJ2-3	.	CASSPGLAGPDTQYF	TGTGCCAGCAGCCCGGGACTCGCGGGCCCAGATACGCAGTATTTT
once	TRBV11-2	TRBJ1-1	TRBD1	CASSSRQGATEAFF	TGTGCCAGCAGTTCCCGACAGGGGGCCACTGAAGCTTTCTTT
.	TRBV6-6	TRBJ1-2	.	CASSYDRGSGYTF	TGTGCCAGCAGTTACGATAGAGGGAGTGGCTACACCTTC
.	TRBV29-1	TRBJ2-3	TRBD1	CSVEAQGADTQYF	TGCAGCGTTGAAGCACAGGGGGCAGATACGCAGTATTTT
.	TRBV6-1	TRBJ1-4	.	CASSEAAATNEKLFF	TGTGCCAGCAGTGAAGCAGCTGCAACTAATGAAAAACTGTTTTTT
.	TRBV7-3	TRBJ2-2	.	CASTFGANTGELFF	TGTGCCAGTACATTCGGGGCGAACACCGGGGAGCTGTTTTTT
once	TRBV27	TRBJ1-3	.	CASSPQTGGGNTIYF	TGTGCCAGCAGTCCGCAGACAGGAGGGGGAAACACCATATATTTT
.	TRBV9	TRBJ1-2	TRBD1	CASSSGTGDYGYTF	TGTGCCAGCAGCTCTGGGACAGGCGACTATGGCTACACCTTC
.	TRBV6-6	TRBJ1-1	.	CASSYSEATEAFF	TGTGCCAGCAGTTATAGTGAGGCCACTGAAGCTTTCTTT
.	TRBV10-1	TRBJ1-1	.	CASRGNTEAFF	TGCGCCAGCAGAGGGAACACTGAAGCTTTCTTT
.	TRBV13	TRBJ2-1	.	CASSFQGGEQFF	TGTGCCAGCAGCTTCCAGGGGGGTGAGCAGTTCTTC
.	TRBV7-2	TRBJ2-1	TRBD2	CASSLAGGAYNEQFF	TGTGCCAGCAGCCTAGCGGGGGGGGCCTACAATGAGCAGTTCTTC
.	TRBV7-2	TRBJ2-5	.	CASSLDSSGTETQYF	TGTGCCAGCAGCTTAGACTCTTCCGGAACAGAGACCCAGTACTTC
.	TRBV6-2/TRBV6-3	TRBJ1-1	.	CASSYGGILNTEAFF	TGTGCCAGCAGTTACGGGGGGATACTGAACACTGAAGCTTTCTTT
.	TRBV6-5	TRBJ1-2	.	CASTWAVNYGYTF	TGTGCCAGCACTTGGGCAGTCAACTATGGCTACACCTTC
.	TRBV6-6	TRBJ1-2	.	CASSSGVEGYGYTF	TGTGCCAGCTCATCGGGGGTGGAGGGATATGGCTACACCTTC
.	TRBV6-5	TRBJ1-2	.	CASRVQGAYTF	TGTGCCAGCAGAGTCCAGGGAGCCTACACCTTC